These 16 T cell receptor beta chains were sequenced from one sample in a study of T cells in localized non-small cell lung cancer. Profiled with immunoSEQ multiplex PCR; TCRdb holds only in-frame clones, not every one. The repertoire holds 90,000 to 100,000 clones, with roughly 90% as singletons. This specimen was PBMCs, taken before any cancer treatment. These receptors were obtained from a woman aged 35 to 69 with stage II squamous cell lung carcinoma.

The CDR3 protein is CSVFSRVSDEQFF. The CDR3 coding sequence is TGCAGCGTTTTTTCTAGGGTCTCCGATGAGCAGTTCTTC. The genes are TRBV29-1 and TRBJ2-1; D gene uncertain. Germline V gives CDR1 SQVTM, CDR2 ANQGSEA. The CDR3 consists of 13 residues. V was shortened by 5 bases and J by 8 bases, with 16 bases between the two germline ends.

This clone came up a few times. Distinct nucleotide sequences in the sample also encode this CDR3. The V gene is TRBV5-1, the J gene TRBJ1-2; D ambiguous. The CDR3 is 13 residues long. V lost 0 bases and J lost 7, with 10 bases in between. Germline V gene lookup returns CDR1 SGHRS and CDR2 YFSETQ. CDR3: CASSLEGLGGYTF. The CDR3 DNA sequence: TGCGCCAGCAGCTTGGAAGGGTTGGGTGGCTACACCTTC.

CDR3 sequence: CASSANRDGNTEAFF. CDR3 DNA sequence: TGCGCCAGCAGTGCCAACAGGGATGGGAACACTGAAGCTTTCTTT. V gene TRBV10-2 combines with J gene TRBJ1-1; TRBD1 might be the D (6 bases). The CDR3 consists of 15 residues. Germline values: CDR1 WSHSY, CDR2 SAAADI. Trimming left V 4 bases short and J 1 base short, with 13 bases between.

Turning to this clone: Within the sample, other DNA sequences also encode this same CDR3. J is TRBJ2-6 and V is TRBV7-9; maybe TRBD2 (7 bases). V lost 7 bases and J 2 bases, leaving 15 bases between the germline ends. The CDR3 has 16 residues. The V gene's germline CDR1 is SEHNR and CDR2 FQNEAQ (reference sequence). Here the CDR3 reads CASTSRGGPGANVLTF. The CDR3 region has the DNA TGTGCCAGCACCTCAAGGGGGGGACCTGGGGCCAACGTCCTGACTTTC.

The V gene is TRBV5-1, the J gene TRBJ1-1; tentative D call: TRBD1 (6 bases). The V end was cut by 0 bases, the J end by 4 bases, with 16 bases between. The CDR3 runs 16 residues. Germline values: CDR1 SGHRS, CDR2 YFSETQ. The CDR3 sequence is CASSLGRQDVRTEAFF. DNA for the CDR3: TGCGCCAGCAGCTTGGGGCGACAGGACGTGCGCACTGAAGCTTTCTTT.

The chain is built from TRBV28 and TRBJ2-7, with TRBD1 matching over 11 bases. The CDR3 runs 16 residues. V was clipped by 3 bases and J by 0 bases; unmatched bases: 4. CDR1 and CDR2 from the germline V gene are MDHEN and SYDVKM. CDR3 residues: CASSLGGQGASYEQYF. The CDR3 nucleotides are TGTGCCAGCAGTTTGGGCGGACAGGGGGCCTCCTACGAGCAGTACTTC.

The V and J genes are TRBV5-6 and TRBJ2-7, with D unclear. The CDR3 consists of 13 residues. V shed 2 bases and J shed 5 bases, with 11 bases lying between them. CDR1 SGHDT and CDR2 YYEEEE come from the germline V gene. CDR3 region: CASSLVDHHEQYF. The CDR3 DNA sequence: TGTGCCAGCAGCTTAGTGGACCATCACGAGCAGTACTTC.

The chain links TRBV5-4 to TRBJ2-2; D unclear. The length of the CDR3 is 13 residues. Trimming took 0 bases from V and 6 from J, leaving 6 bases between them. The germline gives CDR1 SGHNT, CDR2 YYREEE (reference sequence). The CDR3 sequence: CASSLDFPGELFF. The CDR3 DNA reads TGTGCCAGCAGCTTGGATTTTCCCGGGGAGCTGTTTTTT.

The chain employs TRBV28 and TRBJ1-2; D possibly corresponds to TRBD1 (6 bases). Looked up from germline, CDR1 is MDHEN and CDR2 is SYDVKM. The CDR3 is 13 residues long. V was pared by 6 bases and J by 3 bases, with 11 bases between. CDR3: CASRTAGDYGYTF. The CDR3 DNA sequence: TGTGCCAGCAGAACAGCAGGGGACTATGGCTACACCTTC.

The rearrangement links TRBV11-2 to TRBJ1-1; D is perhaps TRBD1 (5 bases). CDR3 length: 15 amino acids. Germline CDR1 reads SGHAT; CDR2 reads FQNNGV. V shed 5 bases and J shed 6 bases, with 19 bases lying between them. This chain's CDR3 is CASSGRDPGRPEAFF. CDR3 sequence (DNA): TGTGCCAGCAGCGGCCGGGACCCAGGGAGGCCTGAAGCTTTCTTT.

The rearrangement links TRBV28 to TRBJ2-6, with D unresolved. CDR1 and CDR2 (germline): MDHEN, SYDVKM. The CDR3 runs to 15 residues. V was trimmed by 4 bases and J by 4 bases, leaving 11 bases between them. The CDR3 is CASSSTVAGANVLTF. CDR3 nucleotides: TGTGCCAGCAGTTCCACAGTGGCCGGGGCCAACGTCCTGACTTTC.

The chain joins TRBV7-9 to TRBJ2-5; D is unclear. This CDR3 region has 13 residues. The germline gives CDR1 SEHNR, CDR2 FQNEAQ (reference sequence). V dropped 1 base and J dropped 4 bases, with 7 bases sitting between them. CDR3 DNA: TGTGCCAGCAGCTTAGACTTTCGAGAGACCCAGTACTTC. It is translated as CASSLDFRETQYF.

For this clone: The junction departs from germline at one end; a sequencing error may be responsible. CDR3 in amino acids: CASSLDRGVFYGYTF. DNA of the CDR3: TGTGCCAGCAGTTTGGACAGGGGAGTTTTCTATGGCTACACCTTC. The chain links TRBV5-6 to TRBJ1-2; 9 bases map to TRBD1. The germline gives CDR1 SGHDT, CDR2 YYEEEE. The CDR3 length is 15 residues.

The J gene is TRBJ1-3, the V gene TRBV30; D is ambiguous. The length of the CDR3 is 12 residues. Germline loops: CDR1 GTSNPN, CDR2 SVGIG (reference sequence). Trimming shortened V by 5 bases and J by 0 bases, and 5 bases separated the two germline ends. CDR3 in DNA: TGTGCCTGGCCCGGCTCTGGAAACACCATATATTTT. Translating gives CAWPGSGNTIYF. The full variable domain, in which reference TRBV30 and TRBJ1-3 provide the parts outside the CDR3, is SQTIHQWPATLVQPVGSPLSLECTVEGTSNPNLYWYRQAAGRGLQLLFYSVGIGQISSEVPQNLSASRPQDRQFILSSKKLLLSDSGFYLCAWPGSGNTIYFGEGSWLTVV.

This chain uses TRBV11-3 with TRBJ2-1; the match to TRBD2 covers 12 bases. The CDR3 loop spans 14 amino acids. V gave up 5 bases and J gave up 5 bases; unmatched junction bases: 1. Germline CDR1 is SGHNT and CDR2 is YENEEA. CDR3 DNA sequence: TGTGCCAGCAGCCGACTAGCGGGGGACAATGAGCAGTTCTTC. Its protein product is CASSRLAGDNEQFF.

The chain links TRBV5-1 to TRBJ1-2; a weak D match, TRBD1 (5 bases). Trimming left V 0 bases short and J 4 bases short, with 16 bases between. The germline gives CDR1 SGHRS, CDR2 YFSETQ. This CDR3 is 16 amino acids long. The CDR3 reads CASSLAPQGGSYGYTF. The CDR3 bases are TGCGCCAGCAGCTTGGCTCCTCAGGGCGGATCCTATGGCTACACCTTC.